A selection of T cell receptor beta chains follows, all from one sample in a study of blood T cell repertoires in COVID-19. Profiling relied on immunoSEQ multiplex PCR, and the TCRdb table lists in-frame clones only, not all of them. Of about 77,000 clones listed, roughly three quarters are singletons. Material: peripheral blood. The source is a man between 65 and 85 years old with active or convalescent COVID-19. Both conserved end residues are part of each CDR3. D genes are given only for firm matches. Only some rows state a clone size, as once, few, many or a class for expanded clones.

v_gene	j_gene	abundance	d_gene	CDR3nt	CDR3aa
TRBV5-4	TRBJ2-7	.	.	TGTGCCAGCAGCGCTGGGGGGGCCGAGCCCTACGAGCAGTACTTC	CASSAGGAEPYEQYF
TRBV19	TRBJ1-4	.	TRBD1	TGTGCCAGTAGCATTGGGACAGGGTTTCTAGGGGATAATGAAAAACTGTTTTTT	CASSIGTGFLGDNEKLFF
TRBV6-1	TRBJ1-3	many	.	TGTGCCAGCAGTGAATCCTTATTATGGGGCAGAAACACCATATATTTT	CASSESLLWGRNTIYF
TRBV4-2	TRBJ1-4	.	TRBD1	TGTGCCAGCAGCCAAGATCAGGGGACAGGGGGGACTAATGAAAAACTGTTTTTT	CASSQDQGTGGTNEKLFF
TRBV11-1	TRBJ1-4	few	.	TGTGCCAGCAGCCTAAGACAGACGCATGAAAAACTGTTTTTT	CASSLRQTHEKLFF
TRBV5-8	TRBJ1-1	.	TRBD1	TGTGCCAGCAGCTTTGACAGGGACGCTGAAGCTTTCTTT	CASSFDRDAEAFF
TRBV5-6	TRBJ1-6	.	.	TGTGCCAGCAGGCGGCTTTATTCACCCCTCCACTTT	CASRRLYSPLHF
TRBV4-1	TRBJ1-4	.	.	TGCGCCAGCAGCCAAGTGGGGCAGGGGCGGGAAAAACTGTTTTTT	CASSQVGQGREKLFF
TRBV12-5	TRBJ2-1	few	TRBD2	TGTGCTAGTGGTCCGGGAGCGGTGGGCCAACTAGCGGGGATGCAGTTCTTC	CASGPGAVGQLAGMQFF
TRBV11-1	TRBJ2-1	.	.	TGTGCCAGCAGCTTACAAGCGGAAAATGAGCAGTTCTTC	CASSLQAENEQFF